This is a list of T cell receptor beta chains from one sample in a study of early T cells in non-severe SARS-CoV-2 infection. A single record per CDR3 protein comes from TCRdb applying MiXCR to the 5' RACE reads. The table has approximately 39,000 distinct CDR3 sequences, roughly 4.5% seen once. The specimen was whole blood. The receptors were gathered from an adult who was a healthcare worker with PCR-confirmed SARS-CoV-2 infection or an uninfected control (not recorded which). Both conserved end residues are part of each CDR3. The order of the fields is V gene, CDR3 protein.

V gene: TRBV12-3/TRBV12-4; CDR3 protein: CASSSHRGGGTEAFF
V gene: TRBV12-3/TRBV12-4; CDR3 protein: CASSFAGANVLTF
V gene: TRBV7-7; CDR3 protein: CASSLGPGRQETQYF
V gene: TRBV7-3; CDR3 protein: CASSADSDTGELFF
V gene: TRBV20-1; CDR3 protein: CSARTSDSTDTQYF
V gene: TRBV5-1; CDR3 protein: CASSSRLAGVTDTQYF
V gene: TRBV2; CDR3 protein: CASSASSRQGKNIQYF
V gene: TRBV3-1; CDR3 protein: CASSQDPGSTDTQYF
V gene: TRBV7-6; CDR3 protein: CASALAGGSYNEQFF
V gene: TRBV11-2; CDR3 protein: CASSPGLGSFNEKLFF
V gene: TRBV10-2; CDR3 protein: CASGPTGFSYEQYF
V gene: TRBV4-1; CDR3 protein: CASSQDRNTIYF
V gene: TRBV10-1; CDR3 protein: CASRLRQGGTQYF
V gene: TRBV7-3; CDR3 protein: CASSQRGYTDTQYF
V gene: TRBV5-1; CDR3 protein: CASSLGENSPLHF
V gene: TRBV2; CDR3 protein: CASSQDGLSNQPQHF
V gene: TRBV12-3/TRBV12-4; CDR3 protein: CASSLGQGRAEAFF
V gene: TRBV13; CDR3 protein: CASSGGRGSTGELFF
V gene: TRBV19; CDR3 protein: CASSGGQGNSPLHF
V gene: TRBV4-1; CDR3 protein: CASSQDGTDYNEQFF
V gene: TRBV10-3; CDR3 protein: CATTRGGTGEQYF
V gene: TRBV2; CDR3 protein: CASSLPFVHEQYF
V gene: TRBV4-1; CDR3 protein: CASSHRQGMNTEAFF
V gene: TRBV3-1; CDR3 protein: CASSPRDRPLDTQYF
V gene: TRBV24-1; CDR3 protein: CATGLDTGELFF
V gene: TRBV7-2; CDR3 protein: CASSLLENSPLHF
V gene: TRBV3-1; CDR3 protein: CASSQGRLDEQYF
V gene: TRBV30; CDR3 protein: CALTAQSYGYTF
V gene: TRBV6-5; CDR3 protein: CASRGSSTDTQYF
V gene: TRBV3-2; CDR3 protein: CASSQATTQETQYF
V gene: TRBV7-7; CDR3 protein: CASSKDRGSGNTIYF
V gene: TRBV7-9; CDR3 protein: CASSLTPGQESNEKLFF
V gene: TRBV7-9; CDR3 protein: CASSKGSMNTEAFF
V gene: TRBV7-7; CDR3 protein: CASSFGTRNEEQYF